Included here is one T cell receptor beta chain sequence, with context. Antigen unknown. This specimen comes from a study of T cell responses to AZD1222 COVID-19 vaccine. Study-wide results and limits: Spike-specific TCR depth and breadth grew after two AZD1222 doses.

Germline V gives CDR1 SQVTM, CDR2 ANQGSEA. The CDR3 has 14 residues. The V and J ends lost 4 bases and 0 bases respectively, with 10 bases between them. Generated by immunoSEQ multiplex PCR, the TCRdb table keeps only in-frame clones and is missing some. Among tens of thousands of clones listed, 70% to 90% were seen once. The source was peripheral blood, collected on day 0 of MenACWY control vaccination. The receptor's source is an adult in good health. V and J are TRBV29-1 and TRBJ2-1, with D uncertain. In DNA form, the CDR3 reads TGCAGCGTTGCCGGCGCCAGCTCCTACAATGAGCAGTTCTTC. The encoded protein is CSVAGASSYNEQFF.